One and the same sample provided the 24 T cell receptor beta chains below, sequenced in a study of control samples from healthy donors and cancer patients. Repertoires were generated with immunoSEQ multiplex PCR, while TCRdb's copy carries only in-frame clones and drops some. The data hold around 130,000 clones, with 75% to 95% observed a single time. Input material: blood. Receptors were obtained from a young man in good health.

This chain uses TRBV27 with TRBJ2-5, with D unclear. V was cut by 6 bases and J by 0 bases, with 8 bases left in between. Germline V CDR1 and CDR2: MNHEY, SMNVEV (reference sequence). This CDR3 has 13 residues. The CDR3 DNA reads TGTGCCAGCAGCTCCCCGGACCAAGAGACCCAGTACTTC. It codes for CASSSPDQETQYF.

The chain is built from TRBV12-3 or TRBV12-4 and TRBJ2-1; D remains unclear. Trimming took off 5 bases at V and 3 bases at J, with 8 bases between the two ends. CDR3 length: 13 residues. CDR3 region: CASSLYVYNEQFF. CDR3 DNA sequence: TGTGCCAGCAGTCTGTACGTCTACAATGAGCAGTTCTTC.

V is TRBV9 and J is TRBJ2-3; D gene ambiguous. Germline assignment: CDR1 SGDLS and CDR2 YYNGEE. V was shortened by 1 base and J by 2 bases, with 8 bases between the two germline ends. The CDR3 loop spans 14 amino acids. The CDR3 loop is CASSVSAVTDTQYF. The DNA for the CDR3 is TGTGCCAGCAGCGTATCGGCAGTCACAGATACGCAGTATTTT.

V is TRBV12-3 or TRBV12-4 and J is TRBJ2-5, with a possible D match to TRBD2 (5 bases). Trimming removed 6 bases at V and 5 bases at J, with 13 bases between. The CDR3 spans 13 residues. CDR3 sequence: CASSPGVRETQYF. The CDR3 DNA reads TGTGCCAGCAGCCCCGGGGTGCGGGAGACCCAGTACTTC.

DNA of the CDR3: TGCGCCAGCAGCTTGGGGGAGCGGGGCCGTGCCTACAATGAGCAGTTCTTC. This gives the protein CASSLGERGRAYNEQFF. The rearrangement links TRBV5-1 to TRBJ2-1; 7 bases fit TRBD2. The CDR3 is made up of 17 amino acids. J gave up 2 bases and V 0 bases, and 8 bases lay outside the gene matches. Germline assignment: CDR1 SGHRS and CDR2 YFSETQ.

The chain couples TRBV19 to TRBJ1-5, with D tentatively TRBD1 (6 bases). This CDR3 is built from 17 residues. Trimming took off 3 bases at V and 0 bases at J, with 15 bases between the two ends. Germline V gives CDR1 LNHDA, CDR2 SQIVND (reference sequence). The CDR3 DNA reads TGTGCCAGTAGTATTTTGGTCGGGGGCTATAGCAATCAGCCCCAGCATTTT. Its translation: CASSILVGGYSNQPQHF.

The chain links TRBV30 to TRBJ1-2, with D uncertain. V gave up 2 bases and J gave up 5 bases, with 9 bases separating them. This CDR3 comprises 12 residues. Germline assignment: CDR1 GTSNPN and CDR2 SVGIG (reference sequence). Here the CDR3 DNA reads TGTGCCTGGAGTAGAGTCGGGTATGGCTACACCTTC. This encodes CAWSRVGYGYTF.

The V and J genes are TRBV2 and TRBJ1-2; D is possibly TRBD1 (6 bases). This CDR3 is 14 amino acids long. The V and J ends lost 1 base and 2 bases respectively, with 8 bases between them. Germline V gives CDR1 SNHLY, CDR2 FYNNEI. Here the CDR3 reads CASSEGTVNYGYTF. CDR3 sequence (DNA): TGTGCCAGCAGTGAAGGGACAGTAAACTATGGCTACACCTTC.

The rearrangement links TRBV5-1 to TRBJ1-4; D uncertain. V gave up 6 bases and J gave up 0 bases, with 18 bases separating them. Per germline, CDR1 SGHRS and CDR2 YFSETQ. The CDR3 sequence is 17 residues long. CDR3 coding DNA: TGCGCCAGCACAGAAACCGGGTTCATTTCAACTAATGAAAAACTGTTTTTT. It yields the protein CASTETGFISTNEKLFF. Full variable domain (remainder filled in from reference TRBV5-1 and TRBJ1-4): KAGVTQTPRYLIKTRGQQVTLSCSPISGHRSVSWYQQTPGQGLQFLFEYFSETQRNKGNFPGRFSGRQFSNSRSEMNVSTLELGDSALYLCASTETGFISTNEKLFFGSGTQLSVL.

The chain carries TRBV29-1 and TRBJ1-5; TRBD1 is a possible D gene (6 bases). Trimming removed 7 bases from V and 1 base from J, with 17 bases in between. Germline lookup yields CDR1 SQVTM and CDR2 ANQGSEA. The CDR3 sequence is 15 residues long. CDR3 loop: CSAIEGGGSNQPQHF. Here the CDR3 DNA reads TGCAGCGCCATTGAGGGGGGAGGGAGCAATCAGCCCCAGCATTTT.

This sequence joins TRBV27 and TRBJ1-1, with 9 bases lining up with TRBD1. The CDR3 has 13 residues. After removal of 5 bases from V and 6 bases from J, the junction contained 4 bases not matched to a gene. The germline V gene encodes CDR1 MNHEY and CDR2 SMNVEV (reference sequence). The CDR3 nucleotides are TGTGCCAGCAGTGTGGACAGGGGCTCTGAAGCTTTCTTT. It encodes CASSVDRGSEAFF.

V and J are TRBV5-1 and TRBJ2-4; D remains unclear. Trimming left V 2 bases short and J 0 bases short, with 12 bases between. CDR1 and CDR2 (germline): SGHRS, YFSETQ. CDR3 size: 16 residues. In DNA, the CDR3 is TGCGCCAGCAGCTTCGTCGGCCGTACAGCCAAAAACATTCAGTACTTC. Protein sequence: CASSFVGRTAKNIQYF.

This clone was seen a single time. The chain links TRBV7-9 to TRBJ1-5, with 7 bases identical to TRBD1. CDR3 length equals 14 residues. In germline, CDR1 is SEHNR, CDR2 FQNEAQ (reference sequence). Trimming cost V 2 bases and J 7 bases; bases outside gene matches: 5. The CDR3 reads CASSLTGAGQPQHF. The CDR3 bases are TGTGCCAGCAGCTTAACAGGGGCAGGGCAGCCCCAGCATTTT.

The chain employs TRBV27 and TRBJ1-2; 8 bases agree with TRBD1. The length of the CDR3 is 15 residues. Germline trimming cut 0 bases from V and 3 bases from J; bases unmatched to any gene: 3. Germline V gives CDR1 MNHEY, CDR2 SMNVEV (reference sequence). CDR3 amino acids: CASSLSAGGDYGYTF. The CDR3 DNA sequence: TGTGCCAGCAGTTTATCGGCAGGGGGCGACTATGGCTACACCTTC.

The gene calls are TRBV4-1 and TRBJ1-1, with D uncertain. The length of the CDR3 is 14 residues. CDR1 and CDR2 from the germline V gene are MGHRA and YSYEKL. Trimming shortened V by 5 bases and J by 5 bases, and 15 bases separated the two germline ends. CDR3 region: CASSAPPRKTEAFF. CDR3 in DNA: TGCGCCAGCAGCGCACCTCCCCGGAAGACTGAAGCTTTCTTT.

The V gene is TRBV4-1, the J gene TRBJ1-2; D gene uncertain. Per germline, CDR1 MGHRA and CDR2 YSYEKL. Trimming pared 0 bases from V and 6 bases from J, leaving 14 bases between. The CDR3 spans 15 residues. The CDR3 here is CASSQDGQRHNGYTF. CDR3 sequence (DNA): TGCGCCAGCAGCCAAGATGGTCAGCGCCATAATGGCTACACCTTC.

The V and J genes are TRBV10-2 and TRBJ1-2; a possible D gene is TRBD1 (5 bases). Per the germline V gene, CDR1 is WSHSY and CDR2 is SAAADI. This CDR3 contains 15 residues. V lost 2 bases to trimming and J lost 2 bases, with 12 bases between them. CDR3 amino acids: CASSERTGANYGYTF. The CDR3 nucleotides read TGCGCCAGCAGTGAGCGAACAGGAGCGAACTATGGCTACACCTTC.

The table lists this clone with many counts. The chain has TRBV6-4 and TRBJ2-1, with 10 bases matching TRBD2. Germline assignment: CDR1 MRHNA and CDR2 SNTAGT. The CDR3 length is 14 residues. The J segment lost 8 bases and the V segment lost 5 bases, leaving 6 bases of the junction unmatched. The CDR3 DNA is TGTGCCAGCAGTCCAAGCGGGGGGGCTGATGAGCAGTTCTTC. Its translation is CASSPSGGADEQFF.

This clone was counted a single time. This rearrangement joins TRBV5-6 to TRBJ2-6, with D perhaps matching TRBD2 (6 bases). The CDR3 sequence is 15 residues long. The V and J ends lost 7 bases and 5 bases respectively, with 16 bases between them. CDR1 is SGHDT, CDR2 YYEEEE, per germline. CDR3 sequence (DNA): TGTGCCAGCGCGTTTGGGGGGTATAGGGCCAACGTCCTGACTTTC. Its translation is CASAFGGYRANVLTF.

This sequence joins TRBV3-1 (or the pseudogene TRBV3-2) and TRBJ2-5; possibly TRBD2 for D (5 bases). The length of the CDR3 is 16 residues. Germline values: CDR1 LGHDT, CDR2 YNNKEL (reference sequence). V dropped 1 base and J dropped 7 bases, with 19 bases sitting between them. This chain's CDR3 is CASSQGRTGRGGTQYF. For the CDR3, the DNA is TGTGCCAGCAGCCAAGGTCGGACCGGCCGGGGTGGGACCCAGTACTTC.

The chain has TRBV9 and TRBJ2-3; 7 bases fit TRBD1. The CDR3 loop spans 16 amino acids. V lost 4 bases and J lost 4; bases outside the gene matches: 12. Germline V CDR1 and CDR2: SGDLS, YYNGEE. CDR3 residues: CASSPTGTARPDTQYF. The CDR3 nucleotides are TGTGCCAGCAGCCCCACCGGGACAGCGCGGCCAGATACGCAGTATTTT.

The rearrangement uses TRBV4-1 and TRBJ2-5; tentative D call: TRBD2 (5 bases). V gave up 2 bases and J gave up 2 bases, with 6 bases separating them. Germline-derived CDR1 and CDR2 are MGHRA and YSYEKL. CDR3 length: 13 amino acids. The DNA of the CDR3 is TGCGCCAGCAGCCAATGGAGGCAAGAGACCCAGTACTTC. It is translated as CASSQWRQETQYF.

The rearrangement joins TRBV5-6 to TRBJ1-2; possibly TRBD1 for D (5 bases). Germline V gives CDR1 SGHDT, CDR2 YYEEEE. Trimming took off 6 bases at V and 3 bases at J, with 6 bases between the two ends. This CDR3 spans 11 amino acids. CDR3 bases: TGTGCCAGCACCAGGGACTATGGCTACACCTTC. As protein: CASTRDYGYTF.

In the case of this clone: This sample also contains other DNA sequences that code for the same CDR3. The chain links TRBV19 to TRBJ1-6; 9 nucleotides match TRBD1. The V gene's germline CDR1 is LNHDA and CDR2 SQIVND (reference sequence). This CDR3 is built from 14 residues. Germline trimming cut 6 bases from V and 5 bases from J; bases unmatched to any gene: 2. The CDR3: CASSRTGDNSPLHF. CDR3 sequence (DNA): TGTGCCAGTAGCAGGACAGGGGATAATTCACCCCTCCACTTT.